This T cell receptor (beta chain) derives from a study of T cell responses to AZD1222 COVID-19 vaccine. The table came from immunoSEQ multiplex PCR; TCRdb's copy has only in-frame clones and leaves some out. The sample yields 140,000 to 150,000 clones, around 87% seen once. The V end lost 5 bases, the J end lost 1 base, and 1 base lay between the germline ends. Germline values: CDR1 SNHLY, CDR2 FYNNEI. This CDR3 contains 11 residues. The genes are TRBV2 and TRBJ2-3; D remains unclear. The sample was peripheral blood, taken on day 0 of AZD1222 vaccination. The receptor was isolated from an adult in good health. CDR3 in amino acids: CASSRTDTQYF. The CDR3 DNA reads TGTGCCAGCAGTCGCACAGATACGCAGTATTTT.